The present TCR beta chain was sequenced within a study of technical replicates of blood from four donors. Measured with immunoSEQ multiplex PCR; TCRdb has only the in-frame clones, and not every one. The table has some 56,000 clones, over 85% seen once. The CDR3 consists of 14 residues. In germline, CDR1 is MGHDK, CDR2 SYGVNS. Trimming took 0 bases from V and 4 from J, leaving 6 bases between them. The rearrangement links TRBV25-1 to TRBJ2-2; no definite D call. The TCR sequence derives from a human donor in good health. Some clones in this sample may be carry-over from other donors' samples. The source material was PBMCs. The CDR3 DNA reads TGTGCCAGCAGTGAATATACATTCACCGGGGAGCTGTTTTTT. It translates to CASSEYTFTGELFF. Full variable domain (missing parts from reference TRBV25-1 and TRBJ2-2): EADIYQTPRYLVIGTGKKITLECSQTMGHDKMYWYQQDPGMELHLIHYSYGVNSTEKGDLSSESTVSRIRTEHFPLTLESARPSHTSQYLCASSEYTFTGELFFGEGSRLTVL.